These T cell receptor beta chains were read from a single sample in a study of T-cell reconstitution after alpha-beta-depleted transplantation in children. One entry per CDR3 protein results from TCRdb running MiXCR on the PCR reads. The sample carries approximately 390,000 distinct CDR3 sequences, approximately 11% recorded once. The starting material was PBMCs from the stem cell graft donor, obtained from the stem cell graft. The receptors stem from a human donor who donated a stem cell graft to a child with acute myeloid leukemia. The CDR3 runs from the conserved cysteine through the conserved F or W. The D gene is left open where the match is weak. Clone size is shown for a subset of rows, as once, few, many or a class of expanded clone.

TRBJ2-5	TRBV7-9	NA	NA	CASRGPVETQYF	TGTGCCAGCAGGGGGCCTGTGGAGACCCAGTACTTC
TRBJ2-5	TRBV12-3/TRBV12-4	NA	NA	CASSSKGGAITQYF	TGTGCCAGCAGTTCCAAGGGCGGGGCCATAACCCAGTACTTC
TRBJ1-2	TRBV3-1	few	NA	CASSHSDRDYGYTF	TGTGCCAGCAGCCACAGCGACAGAGACTATGGCTACACCTTC
TRBJ2-4	TRBV5-6	NA	NA	CASSHLAGGIQYF	TGTGCCAGCAGCCACCTGGCCGGAGGCATTCAGTACTTC
TRBJ1-5	TRBV12-3/TRBV12-4	many	NA	CASSLDKGYNQPQHF	TGTGCCAGCAGTTTGGACAAGGGTTATAATCAGCCCCAGCATTTT
TRBJ2-3	TRBV2	NA	NA	CASTPNLGPIRTDTQYF	TGTGCCAGCACCCCCAACCTGGGACCGATTAGAACAGATACGCAGTATTTT
TRBJ2-3	TRBV20-1	few	TRBD2	CSARVRTSGGAKDTQYF	TGCAGTGCTAGAGTCAGGACTAGCGGGGGGGCCAAAGATACGCAGTATTTT
TRBJ2-1	TRBV11-2	few	NA	CASRLDRSSYNEQFF	TGTGCCAGCAGACTAGATCGAAGTTCCTACAATGAGCAGTTCTTC
TRBJ2-1	TRBV20-1	few	NA	CSASLGSVHNEQFF	TGCAGTGCTAGTCTGGGTTCGGTCCACAATGAGCAGTTCTTC
TRBJ2-5	TRBV21-1	many	NA	CASSKEAPPRQGQETQYF	TGTGCCAGCAGCAAAGAGGCTCCCCCGAGACAGGGCCAAGAGACCCAGTACTTC
TRBJ2-5	TRBV29-1	many	TRBD1	CSVGVGQGPRETQYF	TGCAGCGTTGGGGTGGGACAGGGGCCGAGAGAGACCCAGTACTTC
TRBJ2-1	TRBV25-1	NA	TRBD1	CASSESGTGLLSYNEQFF	TGTGCCAGCAGTGAATCTGGGACAGGGCTTCTATCTTACAATGAGCAGTTCTTC
TRBJ1-5	TRBV6-5	few	NA	CASSYGYPGNQPQHF	TGTGCCAGCAGTTACGGGTACCCGGGGAATCAGCCCCAGCATTTT
TRBJ2-1	TRBV27	NA	TRBD2	CASSSDPRLAGPSSYNEQFF	TGTGCCAGCAGTTCAGACCCTCGACTAGCGGGACCGAGCTCCTACAATGAGCAGTTCTTC
TRBJ2-7	TRBV12-3/TRBV12-4	NA	NA	CASSMTVGLYSEQYF	TGTGCCAGCAGCATGACAGTTGGTCTGTACTCCGAGCAGTACTTC
TRBJ2-2	TRBV6-1	many	TRBD1	CASCMTGANGELFF	TGTGCCAGCTGTATGACAGGGGCGAACGGGGAGCTGTTTTTT
TRBJ2-1	TRBV6-1	NA	NA	CASRRGSTMLEQFF	TGTGCCAGCAGGAGGGGGAGTACAATGTTGGAGCAGTTCTTC
TRBJ2-4	TRBV5-1	few	TRBD1	CASSPPGQGAGNIQYF	TGCGCCAGCAGCCCACCGGGACAGGGGGCAGGAAACATTCAGTACTTC
TRBJ2-1	TRBV28	NA	NA	CASSSTDLGPSTRFF	TGTGCCAGCAGCTCCACCGACCTAGGGCCCAGCACGCGGTTCTTC
TRBJ1-6	TRBV5-1	few	NA	CASSYDRLYNSPLHF	TGCGCCAGCAGCTACGACAGGTTGTATAATTCACCCCTCCACTTT
TRBJ1-5	TRBV11-2	few	TRBD1	CASSLNRQGAYGNQPQHF	TGTGCCAGCAGTTTGAATCGACAGGGGGCCTATGGCAATCAGCCCCAGCATTTT
TRBJ2-1	TRBV29-1	few	TRBD2	CSVGLAGIYNEQFF	TGCAGCGTCGGACTAGCGGGGATCTACAATGAGCAGTTCTTC
TRBJ2-5	TRBV20-1	NA	TRBD2	CSAPAGVVETQYF	TGCAGTGCTCCGGCGGGAGTTGTTGAGACCCAGTACTTC
TRBJ2-5	TRBV6-5	NA	TRBD2	CASSYSLAGQETQYF	TGTGCCAGCAGTTACTCACTAGCGGGACAAGAGACCCAGTACTTC
TRBJ2-5	TRBV12-3/TRBV12-4	many	NA	CASSLLSETQYF	TGTGCCAGCAGTTTACTCTCGGAGACCCAGTACTTC
TRBJ2-3	TRBV12-3/TRBV12-4	NA	TRBD2	CASSTGGGQYF	TGTGCCAGCAGTACGGGGGGAGGGCAGTATTTT